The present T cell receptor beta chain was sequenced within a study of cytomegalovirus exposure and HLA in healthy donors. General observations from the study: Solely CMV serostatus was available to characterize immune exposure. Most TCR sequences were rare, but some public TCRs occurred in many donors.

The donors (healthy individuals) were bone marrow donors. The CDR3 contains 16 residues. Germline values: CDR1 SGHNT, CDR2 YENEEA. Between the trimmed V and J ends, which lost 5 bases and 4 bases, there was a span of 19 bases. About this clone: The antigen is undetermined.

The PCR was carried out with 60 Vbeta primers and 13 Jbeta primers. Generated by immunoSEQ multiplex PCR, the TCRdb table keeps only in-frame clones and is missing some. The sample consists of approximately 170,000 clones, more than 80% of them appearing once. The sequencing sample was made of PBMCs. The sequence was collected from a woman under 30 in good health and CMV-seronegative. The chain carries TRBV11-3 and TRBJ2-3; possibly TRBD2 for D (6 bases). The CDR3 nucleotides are TGTGCCAGCAGCAAACGGACGGGAGTGGGCGCAGATACGCAGTATTTT. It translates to CASSKRTGVGADTQYF.